The sequence of this T cell receptor (beta chain) was determined in a study of T cells in Graves' hyperthyroidism and ophthalmopathy. Across the study: Upon initial diagnosis and before any treatment, peripheral blood was collected.

RNA transcripts were the template for amplifying TCR beta CDR3 regions. When the TCR CDR3 underwent first-round RT-PCR, the HTBI primer set was used. TCRdb redid the calling of the multiplex PCR reads with MiXCR, one entry per CDR3 protein. The sample has 360,000 or so distinct CDR3 sequences; around a sixth are singletons. Findings of the study overall: Ophthalmopathy and stable hyperthyroidism were separated by a 13 V-J model. The blood repertoire included most of the expanded thyroid clonotypes above 0.001. The model anticipated ophthalmopathy a median about six months pre-onset.

This clonotype was detected many times. Its antigen is undetermined. The TCR was taken from a woman aged 40 to 50 with Graves' ophthalmopathy. Sequencing used blood.

CDR3 in amino acids: CASSALWGDRAEAFF. The CDR3 DNA reads as TGTGCCAGCAGCGCTTTGTGGGGGGACCGCGCTGAAGCTTTCTTT. The chain has TRBV7-2 and TRBJ1-1, with a possible D match to TRBD1 (5 bases). The V gene lost 5 bases and the J gene lost 6 bases, with 19 bases spanning the gap. The CDR3 contains 15 residues. CDR1 and CDR2 (germline): SGHTA, FQGNSA.